This TCR beta chain was identified during a study of T cell responses to AZD1222 COVID-19 vaccine. Overall study results and limits: Just a handful of AZD1222 recipients were seropositive at baseline. The study found vaccine-associated CD4 TCRs spanning spike, dominant at 160-218 and 743-854. Repertoire sampling was restricted to post-peak T cell response timepoints.

The protocol was immunoSEQ multiplex PCR, while the TCRdb copy is restricted to in-frame clones and leaves out a portion. The sample has about 140,000 clones, more than 85% seen once. In the case of this clone: Its antigen is currently unknown.

CDR1 is MNHEY and CDR2 is SMNVEV in the germline V gene (reference sequence). This CDR3 is built from 13 residues. Trimming took 8 bases from V and 6 from J, leaving 16 bases between them. The clonotype comes from an adult who received the AZD1222 COVID-19 vaccine. The sample here was peripheral blood, taken 28 days after the second AZD1222 dose. The chain employs TRBV27 and TRBJ1-2; the D gene is possibly TRBD1 (5 bases). CDR3 protein: CASGNLEDNGYTF. The DNA for the CDR3 is TGTGCCAGCGGGAACTTAGAGGACAATGGCTACACCTTC.